This T cell receptor (beta chain) derives from a study of blood T cells in healthy people across ages. The CDR3 contains 15 residues. CDR1 and CDR2 from the germline V gene are SGHDN and FVKESK. The V and J ends lost 7 bases and 2 bases respectively, with 15 bases between them. Study-level findings and limits: Lack of knowledge of donor CMV status possibly confounded expanded clonotype changes. In older individuals, TCR beta diversity per million T cells was lower, falling roughly linearly with age.

A second roughly 6 to 11 cycle PCR used barcoded and J-beta primers. TCRdb re-analysed the 5' RACE reads in MiXCR, keeping a single row per CDR3 protein. There are around 1,100,000 distinct CDR3 sequences in the sample; 30% to 40% occur only once, and around 14% lies in the top ten. As regards this clonotype: The antigen is unknown.

Sequencing was done on a sample of blood. The rearrangement links TRBV14 to TRBJ2-1, with a tentative D call TRBD1 (5 bases). The origin of this receptor is a man between 18 and 29 years old in good health. The CDR3 is CASKGVNSPYNEQFF. CDR3 coding DNA: TGTGCCAGCAAAGGGGTCAATAGTCCCTACAATGAGCAGTTCTTC.